This TCR beta chain was captured in a study of blood T cell repertoires in COVID-19. For the study at large: Samples came from the United States, Italy and Spain, spanning acute and convalescent COVID-19.

Only in-frame clones appear in the TCRdb table, and some are missing; sequencing was by immunoSEQ multiplex PCR. This repertoire shows under 55,000 clones, 90% found once; its top ten account for approximately 4%. CDR3 length equals 15 residues. Trimming cost V 4 bases and J 5 bases; bases outside gene matches: 7. The germline V gene has CDR1 MNHEY and CDR2 SMNVEV (reference sequence). The sample was peripheral blood. The TCR comes from a human donor in a cohort sampled during active COVID-19. The gene calls are TRBV27 and TRBJ2-7, with 11 nucleotides matching TRBD2. The CDR3 DNA follows: TGTGCCAGCAGTTGGACTAGCGGGCGTCCCCACGAGCAGTACGTC. This encodes CASSWTSGRPHEQYV.